A selection of T cell receptor beta chains follows, all from one sample in a study of blood T cell repertoires in COVID-19. Clones were read by immunoSEQ multiplex PCR, and TCRdb kept only the in-frame ones, dropping some. This sample has 100,000 or so clones; around 90% occur once, and the top ten carry approximately 2.3%. The specimen sequenced was peripheral blood. The source of these receptors is a human donor with active COVID-19. The donor label of this sample is uncertain. Both conserved end residues are part of each CDR3. The D gene is left open where the match is weak. The size entry is marked missing in some rows and otherwise reads once, few, many or a size class.

v_gene: TRBV6-2/TRBV6-3; j_gene: TRBJ1-3; d_gene: TRBD1; abundance: -; CDR3aa: CASSRGTGDTIYF; CDR3nt: TGTGCCAGCAGCCGTGGGACAGGTGACACCATATATTTT
v_gene: TRBV28; j_gene: TRBJ2-1; d_gene: TRBD2; abundance: -; CDR3aa: CASSLGLAGARTFF; CDR3nt: TGTGCCAGCAGTTTAGGGCTAGCGGGGGCCCGCACTTTCTTC
v_gene: TRBV5-4; j_gene: TRBJ2-3; d_gene: TRBD2; abundance: -; CDR3aa: CASSLGVRGGSTDTQYF; CDR3nt: TGTGCCAGCAGCTTGGGGGTGCGGGGGGGTAGCACAGATACGCAGTATTTT
v_gene: TRBV19; j_gene: TRBJ2-5; d_gene: -; abundance: -; CDR3aa: CASSTGRGARETQYF; CDR3nt: TGTGCCAGTAGTACGGGACGGGGGGCCCGGGAGACCCAGTACTTC
v_gene: TRBV15; j_gene: TRBJ2-5; d_gene: -; abundance: -; CDR3aa: CATSRDRLSGVETQYF; CDR3nt: TGTGCCACCAGCAGAGATAGGCTATCGGGGGTGGAGACCCAGTACTTC
v_gene: TRBV4-3; j_gene: TRBJ2-5; d_gene: TRBD2; abundance: -; CDR3aa: CASSQEGRLAISSETQYF; CDR3nt: TGCGCCAGCAGCCAAGAGGGGCGACTAGCTATTTCATCTGAGACCCAGTACTTC
v_gene: TRBV10-3; j_gene: TRBJ2-5; d_gene: -; abundance: -; CDR3aa: CATSRTPQETQYF; CDR3nt: TGTGCCACCTCACGGACACCCCAAGAGACCCAGTACTTC
v_gene: TRBV11-2; j_gene: TRBJ2-3; d_gene: -; abundance: -; CDR3aa: CASSSLTGKLTDTQYF; CDR3nt: TGTGCCAGCAGCTCTCTTACGGGGAAATTAACAGATACGCAGTATTTT
v_gene: TRBV9; j_gene: TRBJ2-2; d_gene: TRBD2; abundance: -; CDR3aa: CASSTLPQGPAGVDGELFF; CDR3nt: TGTGCCAGCAGCACCCTCCCTCAGGGTCCAGCGGGGGTCGACGGGGAGCTGTTTTTT
v_gene: TRBV7-9; j_gene: TRBJ2-3; d_gene: TRBD2; abundance: -; CDR3aa: CASSPQREGTQYF; CDR3nt: TGTGCCAGCAGCCCGCAGCGGGAAGGTACGCAGTATTTT
v_gene: TRBV4-2; j_gene: TRBJ2-3; d_gene: -; abundance: -; CDR3aa: CASSQETGDTQYF; CDR3nt: TGTGCCAGCAGCCAAGAGACGGGGGATACGCAGTATTTT
v_gene: TRBV19; j_gene: TRBJ2-7; d_gene: TRBD1; abundance: -; CDR3aa: CASSAQQGYYEQYF; CDR3nt: TGTGCCAGTAGTGCCCAACAGGGGTACTACGAGCAGTACTTC
v_gene: TRBV6-5; j_gene: TRBJ2-5; d_gene: -; abundance: -; CDR3aa: CASGRRETQYF; CDR3nt: TGTGCCAGCGGCCGCCGAGAGACCCAGTACTTC
v_gene: TRBV11-2; j_gene: TRBJ2-1; d_gene: TRBD2; abundance: -; CDR3aa: CASSLKGGGVSYNEQFF; CDR3nt: TGTGCCAGCAGCTTAAAGGGCGGGGGGGTGTCCTACAATGAGCAGTTCTTC
v_gene: TRBV7-2; j_gene: TRBJ2-2; d_gene: -; abundance: -; CDR3aa: CASSLGGRNTGELFF; CDR3nt: TGTGCCAGCAGCTTAGGGGGCAGGAACACCGGGGAGCTGTTTTTT
v_gene: TRBV18; j_gene: TRBJ1-3; d_gene: -; abundance: -; CDR3aa: CASSLSEGDSGNTIYF; CDR3nt: TGTGCCAGCTCACTAAGCGAGGGGGACTCTGGAAACACCATATATTTT
v_gene: TRBV27; j_gene: TRBJ1-2; d_gene: -; abundance: -; CDR3aa: CASSLNRVGGYTF; CDR3nt: TGTGCCAGCAGTTTAAACAGGGTGGGTGGCTACACCTTC
v_gene: TRBV6-2/TRBV6-3; j_gene: TRBJ1-2; d_gene: -; abundance: -; CDR3aa: CASRPNTGRSGYTF; CDR3nt: TGTGCCAGCAGGCCTAACACAGGGAGATCTGGCTACACCTTC
v_gene: TRBV18; j_gene: TRBJ2-2; d_gene: -; abundance: once; CDR3aa: CASSPEGVPGELFF; CDR3nt: TGTGCCAGCTCACCAGAGGGTGTCCCCGGGGAGCTGTTTTTT
v_gene: TRBV7-8; j_gene: TRBJ1-2; d_gene: -; abundance: -; CDR3aa: CASSESRALSYTF; CDR3nt: TGTGCCAGCAGCGAGAGCAGGGCTCTGAGCTACACCTTC
v_gene: TRBV12-3/TRBV12-4; j_gene: TRBJ2-7; d_gene: -; abundance: -; CDR3aa: CASSPGSYEQYF; CDR3nt: TGTGCCAGCAGTCCCGGGTCCTACGAGCAGTACTTC
v_gene: TRBV5-5; j_gene: TRBJ2-5; d_gene: -; abundance: -; CDR3aa: CASSLAREETQYF; CDR3nt: TGTGCCAGCAGCTTGGCGCGGGAAGAGACCCAGTACTTC
v_gene: TRBV4-2; j_gene: TRBJ1-6; d_gene: -; abundance: -; CDR3aa: CASSQGTATSSYNSPLHF; CDR3nt: TGTGCCAGCAGCCAAGGAACAGCGACTAGCTCCTATAATTCACCCCTCCACTTT
v_gene: TRBV10-1; j_gene: TRBJ2-7; d_gene: -; abundance: -; CDR3aa: CASSEYRQVAYEQYF; CDR3nt: TGCGCCAGCAGTGAGTACCGGCAGGTCGCCTACGAGCAGTACTTC
v_gene: TRBV5-1; j_gene: TRBJ1-5; d_gene: -; abundance: -; CDR3aa: CASSLQGLSNQPQHF; CDR3nt: TGCGCCAGCAGCTTGCAGGGATTAAGCAATCAGCCCCAGCATTTT
v_gene: TRBV19; j_gene: TRBJ2-3; d_gene: -; abundance: -; CDR3aa: CASSMFPTDTQYF; CDR3nt: TGTGCCAGTAGTATGTTTCCTACAGATACGCAGTATTTT
v_gene: TRBV11-2; j_gene: TRBJ2-2; d_gene: TRBD1; abundance: -; CDR3aa: CASSLPRTGNTGELFF; CDR3nt: TGTGCCAGCAGCTTACCCCGGACAGGGAACACCGGGGAGCTGTTTTTT
v_gene: TRBV20-1; j_gene: TRBJ2-2; d_gene: -; abundance: -; CDR3aa: CSRTGELFF; CDR3nt: TGCAGTCGTACCGGGGAGCTGTTTTTT
v_gene: TRBV27; j_gene: TRBJ1-1; d_gene: TRBD1; abundance: -; CDR3aa: CASSSGRGHMNTEAFF; CDR3nt: TGTGCCAGCAGTTCTGGCAGGGGGCATATGAACACTGAAGCTTTCTTT
v_gene: TRBV9; j_gene: TRBJ1-5; d_gene: -; abundance: -; CDR3aa: CASSVPPTGRANQPQHF; CDR3nt: TGTGCCAGCAGCGTCCCGCCCACAGGGCGAGCCAATCAGCCCCAGCATTTT
v_gene: TRBV5-4; j_gene: TRBJ2-3; d_gene: TRBD2; abundance: -; CDR3aa: CASSFGLAGGPGEGTQYF; CDR3nt: TGTGCCAGCAGCTTCGGACTAGCGGGGGGGCCGGGTGAAGGTACGCAGTATTTT
v_gene: TRBV21-1; j_gene: TRBJ1-1; d_gene: -; abundance: -; CDR3aa: CASRFDWSRGSALNTEAFF; CDR3nt: TGTGCCAGCAGGTTCGATTGGAGCAGGGGGTCTGCTTTGAACACTGAAGCTTTCTTT
v_gene: TRBV28; j_gene: TRBJ1-1; d_gene: -; abundance: -; CDR3aa: CASIMGGMETEAFF; CDR3nt: TGTGCCAGCATTATGGGGGGGATGGAAACTGAAGCTTTCTTT
v_gene: TRBV5-1; j_gene: TRBJ1-6; d_gene: -; abundance: -; CDR3aa: CASSLTGNDDSPLHF; CDR3nt: TGCGCCAGCAGCTTAACGGGGAATGATGATTCACCCCTCCACTTT
v_gene: TRBV5-1; j_gene: TRBJ2-3; d_gene: TRBD2; abundance: -; CDR3aa: CASSWLAGAGDTQYF; CDR3nt: TGCGCCAGCAGCTGGCTAGCGGGGGCCGGGGATACGCAGTATTTT
v_gene: TRBV10-3; j_gene: TRBJ2-5; d_gene: TRBD2; abundance: -; CDR3aa: CAISESRGSRETQYF; CDR3nt: TGTGCCATCAGTGAGTCGCGGGGGAGTAGGGAGACCCAGTACTTC
v_gene: TRBV11-3; j_gene: TRBJ2-5; d_gene: TRBD1; abundance: -; CDR3aa: CASSQRTGEETQYF; CDR3nt: TGTGCCAGCAGCCAAAGGACAGGGGAAGAGACCCAGTACTTC
v_gene: TRBV4-3; j_gene: TRBJ1-4; d_gene: -; abundance: -; CDR3aa: CASSVRGNEKLFF; CDR3nt: TGCGCCAGCAGCGTGCGGGGTAATGAAAAACTGTTTTTT
v_gene: TRBV6-6; j_gene: TRBJ1-2; d_gene: -; abundance: once; CDR3aa: CASSRQGNYGYTF; CDR3nt: TGTGCCAGCAGCCGTCAGGGGAACTATGGCTACACCTTC
v_gene: TRBV3-1/TRBV3-2; j_gene: TRBJ2-1; d_gene: -; abundance: -; CDR3aa: CASSPQGNEQFF; CDR3nt: TGTGCCAGCAGCCCTCAGGGAAATGAGCAGTTCTTC
v_gene: TRBV4-3; j_gene: TRBJ2-7; d_gene: -; abundance: -; CDR3aa: CASSQEDRVYEQYF; CDR3nt: TGCGCCAGCAGCCAAGAGGACAGAGTCTACGAGCAGTACTTC
v_gene: TRBV5-1; j_gene: TRBJ1-2; d_gene: -; abundance: -; CDR3aa: CASSLGLAGSYGYTF; CDR3nt: TGCGCCAGCAGCCTTGGGTTGGCAGGGTCTTATGGCTACACCTTC
v_gene: TRBV5-6; j_gene: TRBJ1-1; d_gene: -; abundance: -; CDR3aa: CASSLDLLSTEAFF; CDR3nt: TGTGCCAGCAGCTTGGATCTCCTGAGCACTGAAGCTTTCTTT
v_gene: TRBV9; j_gene: TRBJ2-3; d_gene: TRBD2; abundance: -; CDR3aa: CASEAGADTDTQYF; CDR3nt: TGTGCCAGCGAAGCGGGGGCCGACACAGATACGCAGTATTTT
v_gene: TRBV15; j_gene: TRBJ2-3; d_gene: -; abundance: -; CDR3aa: CATSRELSDTQYF; CDR3nt: TGTGCCACCAGCAGAGAGCTATCAGATACGCAGTATTTT
v_gene: TRBV11-2; j_gene: TRBJ2-6; d_gene: TRBD1; abundance: -; CDR3aa: CASSFFRTGSSGANVLTF; CDR3nt: TGTGCCAGCAGCTTTTTTCGGACAGGTAGCTCTGGGGCCAACGTCCTGACTTTC
v_gene: TRBV3-1/TRBV3-2; j_gene: TRBJ2-2; d_gene: -; abundance: -; CDR3aa: CASSQGAPGELFF; CDR3nt: TGTGCCAGCAGCCAGGGCGCGCCCGGGGAGCTGTTTTTT
v_gene: TRBV9; j_gene: TRBJ1-1; d_gene: -; abundance: -; CDR3aa: CASSVAGSTEAFF; CDR3nt: TGTGCCAGCAGCGTAGCGGGTTCCACTGAAGCTTTCTTT
v_gene: TRBV13; j_gene: TRBJ1-6; d_gene: -; abundance: -; CDR3aa: CASSLGATNSPLHF; CDR3nt: TGTGCCAGCAGCTTAGGGGCCACTAATTCACCCCTCCACTTT
v_gene: TRBV5-1; j_gene: TRBJ2-5; d_gene: TRBD1; abundance: -; CDR3aa: CASSLKQGAMETQYF; CDR3nt: TGCGCCAGCAGCTTGAAGCAGGGGGCTATGGAGACCCAGTACTTC
v_gene: TRBV28; j_gene: TRBJ2-1; d_gene: TRBD2; abundance: -; CDR3aa: CASSLSSGGDTSSYNEQFF; CDR3nt: TGTGCCAGCAGTTTATCTAGCGGGGGGGACACCAGCTCCTACAATGAGCAGTTCTTC
v_gene: TRBV3-1/TRBV3-2; j_gene: TRBJ2-7; d_gene: -; abundance: -; CDR3aa: CASSQGGQNEQYF; CDR3nt: TGTGCCAGCAGCCAAGGAGGCCAAAACGAGCAGTACTTC
v_gene: TRBV2; j_gene: TRBJ2-1; d_gene: TRBD1; abundance: -; CDR3aa: CASVRDRENNEQFF; CDR3nt: TGTGCCAGCGTCCGGGACAGAGAAAACAATGAGCAGTTCTTC
v_gene: TRBV21-1; j_gene: TRBJ1-2; d_gene: -; abundance: once; CDR3aa: CASTKGVYGYTF; CDR3nt: TGTGCCAGCACAAAAGGGGTCTATGGCTACACCTTC
v_gene: TRBV6-2/TRBV6-3; j_gene: TRBJ2-3; d_gene: TRBD1; abundance: -; CDR3aa: CASSRDSLDTQYF; CDR3nt: TGTGCCAGCAGTCGGGACAGTTTAGATACGCAGTATTTT
v_gene: TRBV6-6; j_gene: TRBJ2-2; d_gene: -; abundance: -; CDR3aa: CASTRGTGELFF; CDR3nt: TGTGCCAGCACTAGAGGGACCGGGGAGCTGTTTTTT
v_gene: TRBV2; j_gene: TRBJ1-2; d_gene: -; abundance: -; CDR3aa: CASDQGSDGYTF; CDR3nt: TGTGCCAGTGATCAGGGAAGCGATGGCTACACCTTC
v_gene: TRBV6-1; j_gene: TRBJ2-1; d_gene: -; abundance: -; CDR3aa: CASSESAYNEQFF; CDR3nt: TGTGCCAGCAGTGAATCAGCCTACAATGAGCAGTTCTTC
v_gene: TRBV3-1/TRBV3-2; j_gene: TRBJ1-4; d_gene: -; abundance: -; CDR3aa: CASSQDATRVGKLFF; CDR3nt: TGTGCCAGCAGCCAAGATGCGACCCGGGTGGGAAAACTGTTTTTT